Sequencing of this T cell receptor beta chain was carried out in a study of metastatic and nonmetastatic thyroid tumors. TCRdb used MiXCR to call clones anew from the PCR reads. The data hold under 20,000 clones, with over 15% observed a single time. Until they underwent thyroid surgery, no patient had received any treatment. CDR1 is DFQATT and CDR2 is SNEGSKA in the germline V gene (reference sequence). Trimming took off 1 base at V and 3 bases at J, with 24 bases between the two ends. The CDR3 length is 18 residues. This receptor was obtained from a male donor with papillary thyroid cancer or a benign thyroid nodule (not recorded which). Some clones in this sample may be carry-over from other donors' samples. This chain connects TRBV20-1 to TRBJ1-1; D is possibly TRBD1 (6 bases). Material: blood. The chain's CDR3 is CSARAPHRVVRGDTEAFF. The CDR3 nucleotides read TGCAGTGCTAGAGCCCCCCACAGGGTGGTTAGGGGAGACACTGAAGCTTTCTTT.